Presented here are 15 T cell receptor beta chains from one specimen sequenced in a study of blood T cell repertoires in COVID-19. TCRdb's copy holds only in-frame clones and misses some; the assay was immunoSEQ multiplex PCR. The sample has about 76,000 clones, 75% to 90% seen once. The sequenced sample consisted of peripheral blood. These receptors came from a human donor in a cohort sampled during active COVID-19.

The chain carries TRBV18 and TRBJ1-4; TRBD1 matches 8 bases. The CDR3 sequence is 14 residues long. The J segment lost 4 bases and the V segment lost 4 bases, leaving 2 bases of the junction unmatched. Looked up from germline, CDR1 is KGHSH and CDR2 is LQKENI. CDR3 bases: TGTGCCAGCTCACGGGGACAGGTTAATGAAAAACTGTTTTTT. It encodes CASSRGQVNEKLFF.

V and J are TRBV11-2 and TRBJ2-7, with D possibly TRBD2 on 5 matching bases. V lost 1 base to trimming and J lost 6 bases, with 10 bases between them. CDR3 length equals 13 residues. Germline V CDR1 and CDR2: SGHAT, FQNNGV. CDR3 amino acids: CASSLGPAGEQYF. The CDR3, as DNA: TGTGCCAGCAGCTTAGGACCCGCGGGCGAGCAGTACTTC.

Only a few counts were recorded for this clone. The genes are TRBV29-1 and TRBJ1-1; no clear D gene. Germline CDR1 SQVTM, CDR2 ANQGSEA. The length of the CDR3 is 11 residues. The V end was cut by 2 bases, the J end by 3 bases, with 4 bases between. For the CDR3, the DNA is TGCAGCGTTGAACGGGACACTGAAGCTTTCTTT. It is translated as CSVERDTEAFF.

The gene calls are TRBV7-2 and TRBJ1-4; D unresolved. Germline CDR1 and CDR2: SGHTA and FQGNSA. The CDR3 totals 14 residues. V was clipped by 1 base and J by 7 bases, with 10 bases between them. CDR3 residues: CASSLGPGGEKLFF. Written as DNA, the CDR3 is TGTGCCAGCAGCTTAGGTCCGGGAGGTGAAAAACTGTTTTTT.

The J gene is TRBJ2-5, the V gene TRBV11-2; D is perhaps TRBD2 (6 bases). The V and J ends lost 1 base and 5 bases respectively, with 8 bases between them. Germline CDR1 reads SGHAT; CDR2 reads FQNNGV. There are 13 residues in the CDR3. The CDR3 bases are TGTGCCAGCAGCTTAGGACTAGGGGAGACCCAGTACTTC. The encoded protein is CASSLGLGETQYF.

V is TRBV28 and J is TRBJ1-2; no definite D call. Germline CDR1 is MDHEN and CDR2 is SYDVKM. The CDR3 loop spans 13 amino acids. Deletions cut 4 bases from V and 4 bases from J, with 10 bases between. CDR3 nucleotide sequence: TGTGCCAGCAGTTACACAGCCACCTATGGCTACACCTTC. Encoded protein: CASSYTATYGYTF.

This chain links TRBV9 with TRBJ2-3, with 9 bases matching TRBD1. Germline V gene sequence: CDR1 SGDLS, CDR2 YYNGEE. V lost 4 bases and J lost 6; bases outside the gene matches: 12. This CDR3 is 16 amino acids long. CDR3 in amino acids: CASSPALGTGFDTQYF. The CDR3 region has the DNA TGTGCCAGCAGCCCTGCTTTGGGGACAGGGTTTGATACGCAGTATTTT.

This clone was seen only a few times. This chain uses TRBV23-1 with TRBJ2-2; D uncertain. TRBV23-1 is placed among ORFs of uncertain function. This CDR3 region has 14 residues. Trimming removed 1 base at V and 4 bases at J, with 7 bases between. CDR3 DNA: TGCGCCAGCAGTCAATTAACAGTCACCGGGGAGCTGTTTTTT. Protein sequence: CASSQLTVTGELFF.

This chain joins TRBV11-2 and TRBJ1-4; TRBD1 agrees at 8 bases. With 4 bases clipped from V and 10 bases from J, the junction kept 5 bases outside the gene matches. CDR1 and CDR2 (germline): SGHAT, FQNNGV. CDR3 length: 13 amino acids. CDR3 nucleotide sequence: TGTGCCAGCAGCTCGTTACAGGGGGGAAAACTGTTTTTT. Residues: CASSSLQGGKLFF. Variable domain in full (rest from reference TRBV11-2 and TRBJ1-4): EAGVAQSPRYKIIEKRQSVAFWCNPISGHATLYWYQQILGQGPKLLIQFQNNGVVDDSQLPKDRFSAERLKGVDSTLKIQPAKLEDSAVYLCASSSLQGGKLFFGSGTQLSVL.

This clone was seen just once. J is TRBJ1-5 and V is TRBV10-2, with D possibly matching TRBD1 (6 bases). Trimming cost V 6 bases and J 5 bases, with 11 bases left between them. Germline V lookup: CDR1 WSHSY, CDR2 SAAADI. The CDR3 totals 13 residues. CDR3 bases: TGCGCCAGCAGGGGGACACCAGATCAGCCCCAGCATTTT. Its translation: CASRGTPDQPQHF.

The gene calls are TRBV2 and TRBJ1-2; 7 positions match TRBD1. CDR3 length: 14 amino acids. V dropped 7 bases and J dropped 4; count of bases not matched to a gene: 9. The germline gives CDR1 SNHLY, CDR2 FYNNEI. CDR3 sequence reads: CASKEGADGYGYTF. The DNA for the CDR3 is TGTGCCAGCAAGGAGGGGGCGGATGGCTATGGCTACACCTTC.

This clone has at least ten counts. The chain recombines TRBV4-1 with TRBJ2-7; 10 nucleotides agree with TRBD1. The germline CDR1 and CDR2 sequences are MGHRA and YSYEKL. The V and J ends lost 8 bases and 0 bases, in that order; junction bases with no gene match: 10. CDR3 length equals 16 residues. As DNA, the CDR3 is TGCGCCAGCCGCAGGGGGACAGGGGAAAACTCCTACGAGCAGTACTTC. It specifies CASRRGTGENSYEQYF.

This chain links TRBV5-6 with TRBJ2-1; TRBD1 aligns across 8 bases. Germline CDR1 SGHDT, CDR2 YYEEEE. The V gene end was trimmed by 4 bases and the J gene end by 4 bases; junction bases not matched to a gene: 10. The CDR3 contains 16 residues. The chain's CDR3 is CASSREQGQVYNEQFF. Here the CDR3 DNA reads TGTGCCAGCAGCAGAGAGCAGGGACAGGTTTACAATGAGCAGTTCTTC.

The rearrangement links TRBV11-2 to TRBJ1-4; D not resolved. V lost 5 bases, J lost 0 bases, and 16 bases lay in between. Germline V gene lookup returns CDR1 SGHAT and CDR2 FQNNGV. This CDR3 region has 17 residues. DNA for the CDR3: TGTGCCAGCAGCGATACCCTACGAGGTGCAACTAATGAAAAACTGTTTTTT. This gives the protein CASSDTLRGATNEKLFF.

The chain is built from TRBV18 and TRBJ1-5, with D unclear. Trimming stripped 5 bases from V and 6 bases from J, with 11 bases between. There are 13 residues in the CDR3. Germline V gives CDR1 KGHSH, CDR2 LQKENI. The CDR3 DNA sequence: TGTGCCAGCTCAAACACACGCAGTCAGCCCCAGCATTTT. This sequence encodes CASSNTRSQPQHF.